The source of this T cell receptor beta chain is a study of shared clonotypes between healthy human individuals. Overall study context: Three CD4 naive, three CD4 memory, two CD8 naive and one CD8 memory plate were used per donor.

The germline V and J ends were trimmed by 7 bases and 1 base, with 8 bases remaining between them. Looked up from germline, CDR1 is SNHLY and CDR2 is FYNNEI. This CDR3 contains 12 residues. General study points: Non-shared clonotypes showed lower generation probabilities than clonotypes common to all four donors.

About this clone itself: Its antigen is as yet unknown.

The donors were all Caucasian adults (living in Nashville, Tennessee). Generated by immunoSEQ multiplex PCR, the TCRdb table keeps only in-frame clones and is missing some. The sample consists of more than 1,200,000 clones, around 98.5% of them appearing once. The sequence derives from a man aged 30 to 39 in good health. The sequencing input was naive CD4+ T cells sorted from blood. Subset described: CD45RA+ positively selected. V usage is TRBV2 and J usage is TRBJ2-7; maybe TRBD1 (5 bases). DNA of the CDR3: TGTGCCAGCACCCCAGGGTCCTACGAGCAGTACTTC. Protein sequence: CASTPGSYEQYF.